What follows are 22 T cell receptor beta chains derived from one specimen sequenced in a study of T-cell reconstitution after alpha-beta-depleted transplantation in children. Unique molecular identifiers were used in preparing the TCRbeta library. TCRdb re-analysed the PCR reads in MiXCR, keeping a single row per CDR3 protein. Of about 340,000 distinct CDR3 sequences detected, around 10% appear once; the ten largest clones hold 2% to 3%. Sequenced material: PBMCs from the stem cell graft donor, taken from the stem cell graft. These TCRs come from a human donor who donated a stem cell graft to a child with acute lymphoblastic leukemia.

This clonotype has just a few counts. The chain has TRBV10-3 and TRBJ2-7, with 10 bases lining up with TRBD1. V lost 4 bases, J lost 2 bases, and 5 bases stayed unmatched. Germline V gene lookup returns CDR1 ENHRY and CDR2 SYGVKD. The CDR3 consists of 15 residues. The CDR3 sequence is CAISAGQGYPYEQYF. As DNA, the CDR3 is TGTGCCATCAGTGCGGGACAGGGGTACCCCTACGAGCAGTACTTC.

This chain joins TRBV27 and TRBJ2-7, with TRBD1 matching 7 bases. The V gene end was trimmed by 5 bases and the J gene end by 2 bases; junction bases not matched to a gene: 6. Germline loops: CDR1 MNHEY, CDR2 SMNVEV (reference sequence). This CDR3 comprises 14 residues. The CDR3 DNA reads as TGTGCCAGCAGTCCCTTGACAGGGACCTACGAGCAGTACTTC. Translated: CASSPLTGTYEQYF.

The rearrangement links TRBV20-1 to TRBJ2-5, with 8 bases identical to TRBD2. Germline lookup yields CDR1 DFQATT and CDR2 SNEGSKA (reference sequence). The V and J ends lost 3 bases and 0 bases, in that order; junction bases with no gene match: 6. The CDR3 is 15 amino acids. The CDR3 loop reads CSARDSGTHQETQYF. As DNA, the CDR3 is TGCAGTGCTAGGGATAGCGGGACCCACCAAGAGACCCAGTACTTC.

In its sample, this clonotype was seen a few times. CDR3 amino acids: CASSPRGEGISDTEAFF. The CDR3 DNA is TGTGCCAGCAGCCCCCGGGGGGAGGGGATCTCGGACACTGAAGCTTTCTTT. V is TRBV7-9 and J is TRBJ1-1, with a possible D match to TRBD1 (5 bases). From germline, CDR1 is SEHNR and CDR2 FQNEAQ (reference sequence). The CDR3 totals 17 residues. Trimming pared 5 bases from V and 3 bases from J, leaving 22 bases between.

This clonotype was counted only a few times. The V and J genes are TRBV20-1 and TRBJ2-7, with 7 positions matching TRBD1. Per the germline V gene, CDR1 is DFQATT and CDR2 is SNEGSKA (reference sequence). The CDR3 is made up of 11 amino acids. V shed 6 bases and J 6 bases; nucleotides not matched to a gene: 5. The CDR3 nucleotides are TGCAGTGCAGAGAGGACAGGCGAGCAGTACTTC. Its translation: CSAERTGEQYF.

The CDR3 loop is CSVERPHEQFF. In nucleotides, the CDR3 is TGCAGCGTTGAAAGGCCTCATGAGCAGTTCTTC. The rearrangement links TRBV29-1 to TRBJ2-1; D not certain. This CDR3 has 11 amino acids. Trimming pared 2 bases from V and 8 bases from J, leaving 7 bases between. Germline-derived CDR1 and CDR2 are SQVTM and ANQGSEA.

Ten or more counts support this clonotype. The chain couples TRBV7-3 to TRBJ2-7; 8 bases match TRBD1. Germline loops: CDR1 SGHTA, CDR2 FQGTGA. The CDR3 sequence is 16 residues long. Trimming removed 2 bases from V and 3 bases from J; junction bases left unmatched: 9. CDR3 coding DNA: TGTGCCAGCAGCTTAGGTGACAGGGGTAAGGGCTACGAGCAGTACTTC. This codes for CASSLGDRGKGYEQYF.

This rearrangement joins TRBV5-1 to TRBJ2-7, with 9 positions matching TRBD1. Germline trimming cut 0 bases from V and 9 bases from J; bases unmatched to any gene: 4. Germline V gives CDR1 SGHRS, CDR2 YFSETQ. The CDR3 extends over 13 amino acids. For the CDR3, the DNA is TGCGCCAGCAGCTTGGGACAGGGGGGTATGCAGTACTTC. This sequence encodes CASSLGQGGMQYF.

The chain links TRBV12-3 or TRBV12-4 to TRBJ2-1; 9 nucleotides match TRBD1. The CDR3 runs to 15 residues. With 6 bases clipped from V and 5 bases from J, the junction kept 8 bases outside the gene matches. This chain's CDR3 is CASSHRGQVDNEQFF. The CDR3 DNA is TGTGCCAGCAGCCACAGGGGGCAAGTGGACAATGAGCAGTTCTTC.

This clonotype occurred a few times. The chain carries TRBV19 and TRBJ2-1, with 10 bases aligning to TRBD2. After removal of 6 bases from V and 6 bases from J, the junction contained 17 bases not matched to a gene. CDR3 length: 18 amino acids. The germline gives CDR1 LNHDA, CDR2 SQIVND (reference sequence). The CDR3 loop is CASRPRSGRGTSVNEQFF. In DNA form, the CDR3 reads TGTGCCAGTAGACCTCGGAGTGGGCGAGGGACTAGCGTCAATGAGCAGTTCTTC.

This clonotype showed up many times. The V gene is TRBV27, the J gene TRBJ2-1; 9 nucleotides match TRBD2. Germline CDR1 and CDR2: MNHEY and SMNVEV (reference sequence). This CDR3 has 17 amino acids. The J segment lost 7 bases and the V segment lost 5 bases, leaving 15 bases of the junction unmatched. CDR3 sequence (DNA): TGTGCCAGCAGTCCCCCGCGGCAATGGGCGGGAGGGAATGAGCAGTTCTTC. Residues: CASSPPRQWAGGNEQFF.

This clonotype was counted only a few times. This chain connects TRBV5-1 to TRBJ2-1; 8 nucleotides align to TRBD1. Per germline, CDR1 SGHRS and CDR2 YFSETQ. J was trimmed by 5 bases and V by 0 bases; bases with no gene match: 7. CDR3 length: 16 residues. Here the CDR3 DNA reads TGCGCCAGCAGCTTGGGTGGAAGGACAGGGAACAATGAGCAGTTCTTC. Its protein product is CASSLGGRTGNNEQFF.

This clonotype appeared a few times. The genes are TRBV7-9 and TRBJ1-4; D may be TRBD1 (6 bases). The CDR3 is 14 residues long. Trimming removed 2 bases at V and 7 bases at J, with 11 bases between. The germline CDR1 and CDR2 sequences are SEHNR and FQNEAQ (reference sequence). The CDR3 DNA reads TGTGCCAGCAGCTTAAGGGGGACCTTTGAAAAACTGTTTTTT. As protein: CASSLRGTFEKLFF.

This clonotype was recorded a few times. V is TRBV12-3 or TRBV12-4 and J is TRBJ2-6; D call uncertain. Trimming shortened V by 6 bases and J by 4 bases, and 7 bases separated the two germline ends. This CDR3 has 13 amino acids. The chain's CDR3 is CASSPRGANVLTF. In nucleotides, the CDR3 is TGTGCCAGCAGCCCCCGGGGGGCCAACGTCCTGACTTTC.

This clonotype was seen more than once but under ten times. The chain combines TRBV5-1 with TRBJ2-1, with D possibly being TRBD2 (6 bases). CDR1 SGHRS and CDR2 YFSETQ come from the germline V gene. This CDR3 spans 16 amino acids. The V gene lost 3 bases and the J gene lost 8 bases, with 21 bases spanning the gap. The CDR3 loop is CASSSLVSGSSHEQFF. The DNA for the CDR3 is TGCGCCAGCAGCTCCCTCGTTAGCGGATCCTCCCATGAGCAGTTCTTC.

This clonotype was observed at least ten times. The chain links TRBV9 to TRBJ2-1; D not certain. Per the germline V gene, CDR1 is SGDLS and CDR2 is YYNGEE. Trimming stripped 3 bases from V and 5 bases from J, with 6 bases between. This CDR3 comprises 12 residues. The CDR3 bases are TGTGCCAGCAGCGAGGGTGACAATGAGCAGTTCTTC. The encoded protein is CASSEGDNEQFF.

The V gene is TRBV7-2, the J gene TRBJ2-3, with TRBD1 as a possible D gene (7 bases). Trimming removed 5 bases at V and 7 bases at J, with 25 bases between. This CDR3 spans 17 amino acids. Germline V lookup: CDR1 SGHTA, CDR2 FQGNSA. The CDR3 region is CASSATGLRRDRNTQYF. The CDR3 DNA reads TGTGCCAGCAGCGCAACCGGCCTCAGGAGGGACAGAAATACGCAGTATTTT.

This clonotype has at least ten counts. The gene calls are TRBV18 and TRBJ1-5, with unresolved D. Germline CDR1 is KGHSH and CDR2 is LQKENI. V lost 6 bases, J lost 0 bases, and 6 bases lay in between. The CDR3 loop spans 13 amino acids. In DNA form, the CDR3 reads TGTGCCAGCTCCTTATATAGCAATCAGCCCCAGCATTTT. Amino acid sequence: CASSLYSNQPQHF.

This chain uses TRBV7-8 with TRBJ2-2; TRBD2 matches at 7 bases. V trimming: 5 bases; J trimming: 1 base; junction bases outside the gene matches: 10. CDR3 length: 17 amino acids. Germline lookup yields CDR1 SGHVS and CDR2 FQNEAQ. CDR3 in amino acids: CASSLGAAGVNTGELFF. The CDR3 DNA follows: TGTGCCAGCAGCCTAGGGGCGGCGGGAGTGAACACCGGGGAGCTGTTTTTT.

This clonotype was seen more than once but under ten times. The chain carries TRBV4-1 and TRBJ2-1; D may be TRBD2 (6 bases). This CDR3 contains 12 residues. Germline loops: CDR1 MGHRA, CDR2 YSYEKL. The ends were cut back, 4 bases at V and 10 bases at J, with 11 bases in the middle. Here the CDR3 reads CASSRPGGEQFF. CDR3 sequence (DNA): TGCGCCAGCAGCCGGCCCGGAGGGGAGCAGTTCTTC.

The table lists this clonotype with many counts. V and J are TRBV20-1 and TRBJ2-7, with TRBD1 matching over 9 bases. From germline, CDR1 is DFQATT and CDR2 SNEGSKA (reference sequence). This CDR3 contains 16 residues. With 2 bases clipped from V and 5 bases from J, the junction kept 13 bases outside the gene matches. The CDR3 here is CSARTGTGPLNHEQYF. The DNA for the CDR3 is TGCAGTGCTAGAACCGGGACAGGGCCTTTGAACCACGAGCAGTACTTC.

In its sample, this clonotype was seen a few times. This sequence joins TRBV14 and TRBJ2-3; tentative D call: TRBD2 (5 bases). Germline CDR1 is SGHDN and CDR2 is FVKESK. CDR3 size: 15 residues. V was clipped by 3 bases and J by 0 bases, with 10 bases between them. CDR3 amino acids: CASSHGGSSTDTQYF. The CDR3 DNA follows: TGTGCCAGCAGCCACGGCGGGTCTAGCACAGATACGCAGTATTTT.